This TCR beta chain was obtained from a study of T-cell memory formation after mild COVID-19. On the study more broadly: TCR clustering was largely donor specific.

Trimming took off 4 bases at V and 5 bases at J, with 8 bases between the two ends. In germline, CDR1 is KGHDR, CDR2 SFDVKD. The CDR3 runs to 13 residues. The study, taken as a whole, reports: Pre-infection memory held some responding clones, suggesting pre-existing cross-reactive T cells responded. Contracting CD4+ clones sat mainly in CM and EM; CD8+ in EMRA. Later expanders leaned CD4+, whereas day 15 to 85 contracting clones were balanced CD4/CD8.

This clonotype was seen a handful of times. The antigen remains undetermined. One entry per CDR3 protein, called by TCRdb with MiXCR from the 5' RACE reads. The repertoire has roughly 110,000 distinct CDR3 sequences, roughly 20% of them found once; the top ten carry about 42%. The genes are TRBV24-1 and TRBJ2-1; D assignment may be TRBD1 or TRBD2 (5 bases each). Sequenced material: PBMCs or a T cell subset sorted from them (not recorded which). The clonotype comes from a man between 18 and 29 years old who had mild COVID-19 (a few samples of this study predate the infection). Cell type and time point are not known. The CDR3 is CATSERGDNEQFF. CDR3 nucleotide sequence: TGTGCCACCAGTGAGCGAGGGGACAATGAGCAGTTCTTC.